This TCR beta chain appears in the sequencing data of a study of CXCR3-negative and CXCR3-positive naive CD8 T cells (dated by TCRdb to about 2019). Background on the whole study: In total, 110 million to 150 million TRB reads were obtained, corresponding to roughly 1.5 +/- 0.3 million reads per library. The diversity and physicochemical repertoire analyses included around 10 donors pooled from two independent experiments. Naive subsets from 5 donors and memory cells from 3 donors were included in the TRBV-TRBJ cluster analysis. The research as a whole found: Repertoire diversity was comparably high in both naive subsets but much lower in memory CD8+ T cells. Freshly isolated PBMCs were used for most assays because CXCR3 expression partially decreased after cryopreservation. Compared with CXCR3-negative naive cells, CXCR3-positive naive cells had TRB CDR3s with higher hydrophobicity (lower Kidera factor 4), lower energy, and higher strength and volume indices. Similar TRBV-TRBJ usage was shown by naive CXCR3-negative and CXCR3-positive cells from the same donor, whereas distinct patterns were shown by memory cells. Surface CD5, linked to self-reactivity in mice, was comparable between naive subsets; TCR interaction strength was therefore also inferred from TRB CDR3 physicochemical properties.

The CDR3 holds 12 amino acids from the cysteine to the phenylalanine. No coding sequence is recorded. CDR1 and CDR2, per the germline V gene, are LGHNA and YSLEER. Each CD8+ T cell subset was flow-sorted in triplicate, with roughly 300,000 cells per subset placed directly into RLT lysis buffer. To exclude memory contaminants, naive CD8+ T cells were stringently defined as CD45RO-CCR7+CD27+CD95-. Peripheral blood mononuclear cells were isolated from buffy coats using standard density gradient centrifugation. A FACSAria III was used to flow-sort naive CD8+ T cells into CXCR3-negative and CXCR3-positive populations. Total RNA was extracted from sorted cells with an RNeasy Mini Kit. Details on this clonotype: It has no known antigen specificity.

This sample was sequenced with a NextSeq 550. The Human TCR Profiling Kit (MiLaboratory) was used to make UMI-labeled 5' RACE TRB cDNA libraries. cDNA synthesis used the entire amount of extracted RNA, and PCR amplification then used the entire amount of cDNA produced. Libraries were prepared in parallel with an identical number of PCR cycles. The authors processed their data as follows. With a requirement of at least two reads per UMI, MIGEC and MiXCR extracted about 49,000 +/- 11,000 unique UMI-labeled TRB cDNA molecules per library. On average, each library contained roughly 40,000 +/- 10,000 functional in-frame TRB CDR3 nucleotide clonotypes without stop codons. After downsampling to 5000 UMI-labeled TRB molecules per sample, diversity metrics such as normalized Shannon-Wiener and Chao1 were calculated in VDJtools. VDJtools was used to calculate clonotype-size-weighted physicochemical properties of the central five CDR3 residues, namely interaction energy, strength, volume and Kidera factor 4. The reads were reprocessed in TCRdb, with one entry per CDR3 protein sequence and no accompanying DNA. These V and J calls derive from TCRdb rather than the authors' analysis. The sample's clone listing holds under 75,000 distinct CDR3 sequences. The ten biggest clones cover about 0.78% of the sample.

What was sequenced was naive CXCR3+ CD8+ T cells from blood. According to the study, the label for this sample's cell subset or site signals: CD45RO-CCR7+CD27+CD95- naive CD8+ T cells expressing CXCR3 (TNR3+). Recombination joined TRBV4-3 with TRBJ2-1; TCRdb reports TRBD1, a call that lacks DNA to check it against. This TCR derives from a human donor in good health. Some clones in this sample may be carry-over from other donors' samples. The CDR3 reads as follows: CASSQGVDEQFF.